The 20 T cell receptor beta chains presented below share a single source sample, sequenced in a study of blood T cells in healthy people across ages (dated by TCRdb to between 2014 and 2017). Receptor amplification or capture employed 5' RACE. The data were produced on an Illumina HiSeq 2500. A second PCR of about 7 to 12 cycles was run with a J-beta primer mix and a sample-barcoded 5' primer. In-frame beta chains were kept once TCRdb had trimmed the public reads at Q25 with fastp and called clones with MiXCR. Identical CDR3 protein sequences are pooled into one entry, listed with their most common genes and DNA. This sample gives about 1.1 million distinct CDR3 sequences in total; approximately 38% of them show up just once. Of the sample, 10% to 15% is held by the ten largest clones. Material for sequencing was blood. These receptors came from a man aged 18-30 years in good health.

V gene TRBV3-1 combines with J gene TRBJ2-3, with D perhaps assigned TRBD1 or TRBD2 (5 bases each). Germline CDR1 reads LGHDT; CDR2 reads YNNKEL (reference sequence). The germline V and J ends were trimmed by 4 bases and 2 bases, with 13 bases remaining between them. The CDR3 is 15 amino acids. This chain's CDR3 is CASSRGPPDTDTQYF. The CDR3 bases are TGTGCCAGCAGCCGGGGACCGCCGGACACAGATACGCAGTATTTT.

This clonotype was seen at least ten times. This chain links TRBV29-1 with TRBJ2-3; 7 bases agree with TRBD1. The CDR3 is made up of 13 amino acids. Germline values: CDR1 SQVTM, CDR2 ANQGSEA. V lost 4 bases and J lost 3; bases outside the gene matches: 4. CDR3 sequence: CSVGTGATDTQYF. Written as DNA, the CDR3 is TGCAGCGTTGGGACAGGTGCGACAGATACGCAGTATTTT.

V and J are TRBV4-3 and TRBJ1-1; D gene uncertain. Germline CDR1 is LGHNA and CDR2 is YSLEER. This CDR3 contains 13 residues. Trimming stripped 6 bases from V and 5 bases from J, with 13 bases between. CDR3 region: CASSLDGRTEAFF. The CDR3 DNA follows: TGCGCCAGCAGTCTCGACGGACGGACTGAAGCTTTCTTT.

To note about this clonotype: This may be a read error, as it is one base from a much larger clone. The rearrangement uses TRBV5-1 and TRBJ2-7, with D maybe TRBD2 (5 bases). Germline values: CDR1 SGHRS, CDR2 YFSETQ. Trimming took 0 bases from V and 7 from J, leaving 14 bases between them. The CDR3 has 14 residues. The CDR3 spells CASSLERSYNEQYF. The CDR3, as DNA: TGCGCCAGCAGCTTGGAGCGGTCCTACAATGAGCAGTACTTC.

A single count supports this clonotype. The chain uses TRBV4-1 and TRBJ1-6; D might be TRBD1 (6 bases). Trimming stripped 1 base from V and 10 bases from J, with 17 bases between. This CDR3 has 16 residues. Germline V gene sequence: CDR1 MGHRA, CDR2 YSYEKL. The CDR3 is CASSQVAGTRNSPLHF. The CDR3 coding sequence is TGCGCCAGCAGCCAAGTTGCCGGGACACGGAACTCACCCCTCCACTTT.

The chain couples TRBV7-9 to TRBJ2-1; TRBD2 matches at 9 bases. V lost 2 bases to trimming and J lost 5 bases; unmatched junction nucleotides: 7. The germline gives CDR1 SEHNR, CDR2 FQNEAQ (reference sequence). CDR3 length equals 16 residues. DNA for the CDR3: TGTGCCAGCAGCTTATCCCTAGCGGGGTCCCACAATGAGCAGTTCTTC. Translation: CASSLSLAGSHNEQFF.

This clonotype was seen only a few times. This chain connects TRBV3-1 to TRBJ1-2; D is perhaps TRBD1 (5 bases). The CDR3 runs to 17 residues. V was clipped by 0 bases and J by 8 bases, with 22 bases between them. Germline values: CDR1 LGHDT, CDR2 YNNKEL (reference sequence). The CDR3 bases are TGTGCCAGCAGCCAAGAGCATCTGCGGGGGGGATCGAGCGGCTACACCTTC. It translates to CASSQEHLRGGSSGYTF.

V gene TRBV27 combines with J gene TRBJ1-1; 7 bases agree with TRBD1. CDR1 and CDR2 from the germline V gene are MNHEY and SMNVEV (reference sequence). This CDR3 region has 15 residues. Trimming took 6 bases from V and 6 from J; bases not matched to a gene: 13. Here the CDR3 DNA reads TGTGCCAGCAGCATAGTACAGGGGAGGTTGGCTGAAGCTTTCTTT. Its protein product is CASSIVQGRLAEAFF.

This clonotype showed up just a few times. CDR3 residues: CAIGTVQETQYF. The CDR3 region has the DNA TGTGCCATCGGGACAGTCCAAGAGACCCAGTACTTC. V gene TRBV10-3 combines with J gene TRBJ2-5, with 7 nucleotides matching TRBD1. There are 12 residues in the CDR3. Germline lookup yields CDR1 ENHRY and CDR2 SYGVKD. Trimming at V came to 8 bases and at J to 1 base, leaving 1 base not matched to a gene.

This clonotype was detected a few times. V gene TRBV7-9 combines with J gene TRBJ2-3; the D gene is possibly TRBD2 (6 bases). V was cut by 4 bases and J by 4 bases, with 12 bases left in between. The CDR3 length is 14 residues. Germline V gives CDR1 SEHNR, CDR2 FQNEAQ (reference sequence). The DNA for the CDR3 is TGTGCCAGCAGCTCCTCGGGGGTTTCAGATACGCAGTATTTT. It specifies CASSSSGVSDTQYF. Together with reference TRBV7-9 and TRBJ2-3, the CDR3 gives the full variable domain: DTGVSQNPRHKITKRGQNVTFRCDPISEHNRLYWYRQTLGQGPEFLTYFQNEAQLEKSRLLSDRFSAERPKGSFSTLEIQRTEQGDSAMYLCASSSSGVSDTQYFGPGTRLTVL.

There are a few counts of this clonotype. The V and J genes are TRBV20-1 and TRBJ2-1, with D perhaps assigned TRBD1 or TRBD2 (6 bases each). Germline V gene sequence: CDR1 DFQATT, CDR2 SNEGSKA (reference sequence). The CDR3 runs to 14 residues. V lost 3 bases, J lost 0 bases, and 9 bases lay in between. The CDR3 reads CSASSGASYNEQFF. The CDR3 coding sequence is TGCAGTGCTAGCTCGGGGGCCTCCTACAATGAGCAGTTCTTC.

There are a few counts of this clonotype. The gene calls are TRBV29-1 and TRBJ2-1, with D unclear. V was clipped by 7 bases and J by 4 bases, with 14 bases between them. The CDR3 length is 13 residues. Germline values: CDR1 SQVTM, CDR2 ANQGSEA. The CDR3 spells CSGIPAVYNEQFF. CDR3 in DNA: TGCAGCGGCATTCCGGCCGTATACAATGAGCAGTTCTTC.

The chain employs TRBV20-1 and TRBJ2-2; 7 positions agree with TRBD2. Germline loops: CDR1 DFQATT, CDR2 SNEGSKA (reference sequence). The V gene end was trimmed by 3 bases and the J gene end by 2 bases; junction bases not matched to a gene: 3. This CDR3 spans 14 amino acids. The CDR3 DNA sequence: TGCAGTGCTAGTCGCGGGGGTAACACCGGGGAGCTGTTTTTT. Translating gives CSASRGGNTGELFF.

This chain joins TRBV7-8 and TRBJ1-5; D gene ambiguous. Trimming cost V 2 bases and J 0 bases, with 5 bases left between them. Germline V CDR1 and CDR2: SGHVS, FQNEAQ. The CDR3 sequence is 14 residues long. The CDR3: CASSLKVSNQPQHF. The CDR3 DNA reads as TGTGCCAGCAGCTTAAAAGTTAGCAATCAGCCCCAGCATTTT.

A few counts support this clonotype. The chain uses TRBV9 and TRBJ2-7; TRBD1 is a possible D gene (6 bases). V was cut by 0 bases and J by 6 bases, with 16 bases left in between. The germline gives CDR1 SGDLS, CDR2 YYNGEE. The CDR3 extends over 15 amino acids. The CDR3 is CASSVDYRAMGEQYF. CDR3 bases: TGTGCCAGCAGCGTAGACTACAGGGCTATGGGCGAGCAGTACTTC. The entire variable domain, with the rest obtained from reference TRBV9 and TRBJ2-7, is as follows: DSGVTQTPKHLITATGQRVTLRCSPRSGDLSVYWYQQSLDQGLQFLIQYYNGEERAKGNILERFSAQQFPDLHSELNLSSLELGDSALYFCASSVDYRAMGEQYFGPGTRLTVT.

The chain recombines TRBV12-3 or TRBV12-4 with TRBJ1-5; the D is unclear. Deletions cut 4 bases from V and 0 bases from J, with 7 bases between. The CDR3 spans 14 residues. This CDR3 reads CASSSDNSNQPQHF. The CDR3 DNA is TGTGCCAGCAGTTCTGACAATAGCAATCAGCCCCAGCATTTT.

The gene calls are TRBV7-9 and TRBJ1-4; the D gene is possibly TRBD1 (6 bases). The V gene lost 11 bases and the J gene lost 8 bases, with 15 bases spanning the gap. Germline values: CDR1 SEHNR, CDR2 FQNEAQ (reference sequence). This CDR3 has 12 residues. The CDR3 sequence: CASRRGKEKLFF. As DNA, the CDR3 is TGTGCCTCACGGAGGGGGAAGGAAAAACTGTTTTTT. The complete variable domain, with remaining parts taken from reference TRBV7-9 and TRBJ1-4, reads DTGVSQNPRHKITKRGQNVTFRCDPISEHNRLYWYRQTLGQGPEFLTYFQNEAQLEKSRLLSDRFSAERPKGSFSTLEIQRTEQGDSAMYLCASRRGKEKLFFGSGTQLSVL.

This clonotype was picked up a small number of times. V and J are TRBV20-1 and TRBJ1-1; 8 nucleotides agree with TRBD1. This CDR3 is built from 16 residues. V lost 6 bases to trimming and J lost 1 base; unmatched junction nucleotides: 13. Germline V gives CDR1 DFQATT, CDR2 SNEGSKA (reference sequence). CDR3 in amino acids: CSASPGTGVGNTEAFF. DNA for the CDR3: TGCAGTGCCAGTCCCGGGACAGGAGTTGGGAACACTGAAGCTTTCTTT.

This clonotype has a count of ten or more. This chain joins TRBV7-3 and TRBJ1-2; D uncertain. The CDR3 consists of 13 residues. Germline-derived CDR1 and CDR2 are SGHTA and FQGTGA. V was trimmed by 8 bases and J by 4 bases, leaving 14 bases between them. The CDR3 spells CASGTGGGYGYTF. The CDR3 nucleotides are TGTGCCAGCGGCACCGGCGGCGGCTATGGCTACACCTTC.

This clonotype was found many times. The J gene is TRBJ1-5, the V gene TRBV28, with 7 positions matching TRBD1. Germline V gene sequence: CDR1 MDHEN, CDR2 SYDVKM. The trim removed 8 bases at V and 6 bases at J, leaving 4 bases unmatched. The CDR3 runs to 12 residues. The CDR3 protein is CASRQGGQPQHF. CDR3 nucleotides: TGTGCCAGCCGACAGGGAGGTCAGCCCCAGCATTTT.